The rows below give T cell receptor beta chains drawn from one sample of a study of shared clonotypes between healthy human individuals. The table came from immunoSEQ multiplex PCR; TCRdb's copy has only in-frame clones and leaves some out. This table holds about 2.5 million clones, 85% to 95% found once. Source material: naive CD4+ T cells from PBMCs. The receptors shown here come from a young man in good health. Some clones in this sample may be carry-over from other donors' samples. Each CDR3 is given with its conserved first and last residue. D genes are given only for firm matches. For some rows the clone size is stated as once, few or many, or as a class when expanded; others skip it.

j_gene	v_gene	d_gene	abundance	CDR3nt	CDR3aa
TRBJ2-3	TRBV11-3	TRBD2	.	TGTGCCAGCAGCCCAGGCGCGGGAGATCCAGATACGCAGTATTTT	CASSPGAGDPDTQYF
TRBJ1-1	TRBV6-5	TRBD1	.	TGTGCCAGCAGTTACGGACAGGGAAGCACTGAAGCTTTCTTT	CASSYGQGSTEAFF
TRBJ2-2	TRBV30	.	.	TGTGCCTGGAACCAAAGGGGCACCGGGGAGCTGTTTTTT	CAWNQRGTGELFF
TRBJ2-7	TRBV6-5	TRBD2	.	TGTGCCAGCAGTTACGAGCAGGGTAGCGGGAAGTACGAGCAGTACTTC	CASSYEQGSGKYEQYF
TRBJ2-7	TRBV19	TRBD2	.	TGTGCCAGTAGCCGAGCGGGGGTGGAGGGCGAGCAGTACTTC	CASSRAGVEGEQYF
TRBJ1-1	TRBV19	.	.	TGTGCCAGTAGTATCTTTGCGGGCTCGGCGGGGAACACTGAAGCTTTCTTT	CASSIFAGSAGNTEAFF
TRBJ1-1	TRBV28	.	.	TGTGCCAGCAGTTTCGGTCAGAACACTGAAGCTTTCTTT	CASSFGQNTEAFF
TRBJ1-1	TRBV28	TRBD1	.	TGTGCCAGCAGTCCGTGGACAGGGGGCGACGCTTTCTTT	CASSPWTGGDAFF
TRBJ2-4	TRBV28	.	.	TGTGCCAGCCAGGGAGTGAGGGACATTCAGTACTTC	CASQGVRDIQYF
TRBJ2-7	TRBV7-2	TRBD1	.	TGTGCCAGCAGCATCGGACAGGGACCGTACGAGCAGTACTTC	CASSIGQGPYEQYF
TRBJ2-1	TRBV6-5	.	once	TGTGCCAGCTCGTCAGGGCGGGTGAATGAGCAGTTCTTC	CASSSGRVNEQFF
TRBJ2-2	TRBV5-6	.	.	TGTGCCAGCAGCTTTAGCTTTATCCTCGGGGAGCTGTTTTTT	CASSFSFILGELFF
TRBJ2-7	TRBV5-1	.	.	TGCGCCAGCAGCTTGGGGGGAGGGACAGGTAGGAATGCGGGCGAGCAGTACTTC	CASSLGGGTGRNAGEQYF
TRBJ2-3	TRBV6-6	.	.	TGTGCCAGCAGCCCCCCCCGGGGGACAGATACGCAGTATTTT	CASSPPRGTDTQYF
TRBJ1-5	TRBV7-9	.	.	TGTGCCAGCAGCTTCTTGGCTGGTGCGCATCAGCCCCAGCATTTT	CASSFLAGAHQPQHF
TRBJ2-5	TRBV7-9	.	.	TGTGCCAGCAGCTTAGCCCCTCCGGCAGGGGAAGAGACCCAGTACTTC	CASSLAPPAGEETQYF
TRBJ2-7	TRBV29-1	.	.	TGCAGCGTTGAATCGGCCGCCTACGAGCAGTACTTC	CSVESAAYEQYF
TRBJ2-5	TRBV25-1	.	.	TGTGCCAGCAGCTTAACTGCTCTTGGGGAGACCCAGTACTTC	CASSLTALGETQYF
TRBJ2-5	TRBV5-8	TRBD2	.	TGTGCCAGCAGCGGGACTAGCTGGGAGACCCAGTACTTC	CASSGTSWETQYF
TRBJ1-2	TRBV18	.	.	TGTGCCAGCTCACCACCTTCGACAGATAACTATGGCTACACCTTC	CASSPPSTDNYGYTF
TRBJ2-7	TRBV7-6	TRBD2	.	TGTGCCAGCAGCTTAGGTACGGGAGGGGAGGTCTACGAGCAGTACTTC	CASSLGTGGEVYEQYF
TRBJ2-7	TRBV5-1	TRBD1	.	TGCGCCAGCAGCTCCCCCCGAGGACAGGGGGCCGGAGAGCAGTACTTC	CASSSPRGQGAGEQYF
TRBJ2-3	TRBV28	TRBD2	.	TGTGCCAGCAGTCCCCTGACTAGCGGGAGGCCCACAGATACGCAGTATTTT	CASSPLTSGRPTDTQYF
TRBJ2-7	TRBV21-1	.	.	TGTGCCAGCAGCCCCCGGACAGGGAAACCTTCCTACGAGCAGTACTTC	CASSPRTGKPSYEQYF
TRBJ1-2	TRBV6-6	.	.	TGTGCCAGCAGCCCCTCAGGGGCTTTATATGGCTACACCTTC	CASSPSGALYGYTF
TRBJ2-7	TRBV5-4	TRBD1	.	TGTGCCAGCAGCTCGGGACAGGCCACCTACGAGCAGTACTTC	CASSSGQATYEQYF
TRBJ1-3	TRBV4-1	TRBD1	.	TGCGCCAGCAGCCTGACAGGGACTGGAAACACCATATATTTT	CASSLTGTGNTIYF
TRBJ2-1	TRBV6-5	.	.	TGTGCCAGCAGTTTTACAGGGCTCGGCTACAATGAGCAGTTCTTC	CASSFTGLGYNEQFF
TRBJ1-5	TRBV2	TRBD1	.	TGTGCCAGCGGGACAGGGAATCAGCCCCAGCATTTT	CASGTGNQPQHF
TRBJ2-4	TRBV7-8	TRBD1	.	TGTGCCAGCAGCGCGGACAGGGAAATTGGCATTCAGTACTTC	CASSADREIGIQYF
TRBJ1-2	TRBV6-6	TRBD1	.	TGTGCCAGCAGTCCGAACGCGGACAGGGGAGGCTACACCTTC	CASSPNADRGGYTF
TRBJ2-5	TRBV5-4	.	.	TGTGCCAGCAGCTTAAACGGGGGCCCCCAGTACTTC	CASSLNGGPQYF
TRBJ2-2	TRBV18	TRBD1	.	TGTGCCAGCTCACCACCGCGGGGACAGGGCACCGGGGAGCTGTTTTTT	CASSPPRGQGTGELFF
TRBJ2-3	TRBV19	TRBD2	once	TGTGCCAGTACCCCTCCCTACGTCCCGGCCGGCGGGAGCCGGGATACGCAGTATTTT	CASTPPYVPAGGSRDTQYF
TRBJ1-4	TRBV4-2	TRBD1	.	TGTGCCAGCAGCCAAAGGACAGGTGATGAAAAACTGTTTTTT	CASSQRTGDEKLFF
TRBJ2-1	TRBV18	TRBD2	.	TGTGCCAGCTCAGCCGGACTAGCGGGCGAGCAGTTCTTC	CASSAGLAGEQFF
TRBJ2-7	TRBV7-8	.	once	TGTGCCAGCAGCTCATGGGACGTTTCCTCCTACGAGCAGTACTTC	CASSSWDVSSYEQYF
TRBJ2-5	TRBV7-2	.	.	TGTGCCAGCAGCTGGGAGATAGAAGAGACCCAGTACTTC	CASSWEIEETQYF
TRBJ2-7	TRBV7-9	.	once	TGTGCCAGCAGCCGACAGACTAACGAGCAGTACTTC	CASSRQTNEQYF
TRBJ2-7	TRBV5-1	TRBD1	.	TGCGCCAGCGCATCCGGACAGGGAAGGTTCGAGCAGTACTTC	CASASGQGRFEQYF
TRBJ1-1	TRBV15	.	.	TGTGCCACCAGCAGACGGACCCTGAACACTGAAGCTTTCTTT	CATSRRTLNTEAFF
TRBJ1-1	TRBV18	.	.	TGTGCCAGCTCACCCCCGAATACCATGAACACTGAAGCTTTCTTT	CASSPPNTMNTEAFF
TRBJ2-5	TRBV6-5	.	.	TGTGCCAGCAGTCGAAACGGGAACAGGGAGACCCAGTACTTC	CASSRNGNRETQYF
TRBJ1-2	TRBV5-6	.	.	TGTGCCAGCAGCTTGATTCAGGGTCGCTACACCTTC	CASSLIQGRYTF
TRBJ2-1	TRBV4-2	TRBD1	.	TGTGCCAGCAGCCAAACAGTACAGGGGTTTGGGAGCTCCGCGCAGTTCTTC	CASSQTVQGFGSSAQFF
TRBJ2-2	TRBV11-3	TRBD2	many	TGTGCCAGCAGCTTAGCGGCGGGAGGCACCGGGGAGCTGTTTTTT	CASSLAAGGTGELFF
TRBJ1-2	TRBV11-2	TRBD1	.	TGTGCCAGCAGCTCGTTGTCGGGACAGAACTATGGCTACACCTTC	CASSSLSGQNYGYTF
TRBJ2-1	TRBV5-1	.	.	TGCGCCAGCAGCTCGGGCCCTTTGGGCACCTACAATGAGCAGTTCTTC	CASSSGPLGTYNEQFF
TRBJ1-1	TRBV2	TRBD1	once	TGTGCCAGCAGCCGGGACAGTGACACTGAAGCTTTCTTT	CASSRDSDTEAFF